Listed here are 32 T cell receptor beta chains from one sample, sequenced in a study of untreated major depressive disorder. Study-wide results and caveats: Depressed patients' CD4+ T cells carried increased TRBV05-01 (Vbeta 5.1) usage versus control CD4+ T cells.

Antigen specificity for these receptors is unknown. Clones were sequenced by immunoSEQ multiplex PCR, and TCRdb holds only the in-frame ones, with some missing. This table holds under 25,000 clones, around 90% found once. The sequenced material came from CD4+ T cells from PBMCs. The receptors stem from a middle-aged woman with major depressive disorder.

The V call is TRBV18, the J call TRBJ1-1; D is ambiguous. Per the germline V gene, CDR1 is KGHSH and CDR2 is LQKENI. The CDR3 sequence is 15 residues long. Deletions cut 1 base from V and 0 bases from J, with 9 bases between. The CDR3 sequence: CASSPLRGLNTEAFF. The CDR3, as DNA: TGTGCCAGCTCACCACTTCGAGGGCTGAACACTGAAGCTTTCTTT.

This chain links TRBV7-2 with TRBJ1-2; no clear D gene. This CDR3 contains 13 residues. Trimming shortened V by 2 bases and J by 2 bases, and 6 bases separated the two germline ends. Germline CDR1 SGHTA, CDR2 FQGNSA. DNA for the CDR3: TGTGCCAGCAGCTTAAGGTCGAACTATGGCTACACCTTC. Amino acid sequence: CASSLRSNYGYTF.

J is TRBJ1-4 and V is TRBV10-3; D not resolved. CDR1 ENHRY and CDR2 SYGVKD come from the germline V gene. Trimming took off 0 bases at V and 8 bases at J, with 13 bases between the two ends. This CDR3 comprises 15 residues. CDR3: CAISESAGAREKLFF. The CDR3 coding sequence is TGTGCCATCAGTGAGTCCGCAGGCGCAAGAGAAAAACTGTTTTTT.

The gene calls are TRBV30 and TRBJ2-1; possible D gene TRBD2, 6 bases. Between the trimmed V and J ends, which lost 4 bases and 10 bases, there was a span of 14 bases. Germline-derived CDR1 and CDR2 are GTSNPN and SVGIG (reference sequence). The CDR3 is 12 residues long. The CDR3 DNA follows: TGTGCCTGGAAGGCTAGCGCCCCAGAGCAGTTCTTC. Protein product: CAWKASAPEQFF.

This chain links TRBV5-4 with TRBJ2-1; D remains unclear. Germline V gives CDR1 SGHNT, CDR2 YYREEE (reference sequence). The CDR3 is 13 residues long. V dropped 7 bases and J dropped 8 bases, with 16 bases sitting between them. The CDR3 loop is CASEGSSRDEQFF. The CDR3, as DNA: TGTGCCAGCGAAGGATCCTCTCGGGATGAGCAGTTCTTC.

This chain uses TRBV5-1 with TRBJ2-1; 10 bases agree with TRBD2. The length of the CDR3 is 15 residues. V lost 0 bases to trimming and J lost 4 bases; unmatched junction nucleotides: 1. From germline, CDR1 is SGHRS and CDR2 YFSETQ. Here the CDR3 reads CASSLALAGYNEQFF. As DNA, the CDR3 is TGCGCCAGCAGCTTGGCACTAGCGGGGTACAATGAGCAGTTCTTC.

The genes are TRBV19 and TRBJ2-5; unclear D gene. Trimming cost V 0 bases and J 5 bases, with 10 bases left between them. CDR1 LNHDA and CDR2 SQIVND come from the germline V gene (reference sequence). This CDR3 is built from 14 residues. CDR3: CASSIDRVQETQYF. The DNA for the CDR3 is TGTGCCAGTAGTATAGATAGGGTGCAGGAGACCCAGTACTTC.

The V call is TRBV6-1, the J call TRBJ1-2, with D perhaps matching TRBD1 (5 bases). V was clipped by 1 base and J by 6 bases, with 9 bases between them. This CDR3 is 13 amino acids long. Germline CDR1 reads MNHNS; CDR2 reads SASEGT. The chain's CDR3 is CASSEVGEDGYTF. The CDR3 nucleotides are TGTGCCAGCAGTGAAGTAGGGGAGGATGGCTACACCTTC.

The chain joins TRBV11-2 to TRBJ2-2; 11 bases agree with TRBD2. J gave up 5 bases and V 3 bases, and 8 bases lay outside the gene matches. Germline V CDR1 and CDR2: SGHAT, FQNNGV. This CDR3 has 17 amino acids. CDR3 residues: CASSFLAGGGGTGELFF. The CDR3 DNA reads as TGTGCCAGCAGCTTCCTAGCGGGAGGAGGGGGGACCGGGGAGCTGTTTTTT. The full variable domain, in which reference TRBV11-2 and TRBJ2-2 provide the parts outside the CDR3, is EAGVAQSPRYKIIEKRQSVAFWCNPISGHATLYWYQQILGQGPKLLIQFQNNGVVDDSQLPKDRFSAERLKGVDSTLKIQPAKLEDSAVYLCASSFLAGGGGTGELFFGEGSRLTVL.

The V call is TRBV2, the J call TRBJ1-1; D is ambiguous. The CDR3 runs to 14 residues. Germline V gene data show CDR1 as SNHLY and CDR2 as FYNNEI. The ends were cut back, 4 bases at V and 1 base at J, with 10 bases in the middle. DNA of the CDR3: TGTGCCAGCAGTGTAATGGGATCGAACACTGAAGCTTTCTTT. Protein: CASSVMGSNTEAFF.

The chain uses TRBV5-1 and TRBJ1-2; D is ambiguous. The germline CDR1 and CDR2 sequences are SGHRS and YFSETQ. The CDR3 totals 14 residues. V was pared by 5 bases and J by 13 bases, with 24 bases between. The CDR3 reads CASSPEGVSMVGTF. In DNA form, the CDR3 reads TGCGCCAGCAGTCCTGAAGGAGTATCGATGGTGGGCACCTTC.

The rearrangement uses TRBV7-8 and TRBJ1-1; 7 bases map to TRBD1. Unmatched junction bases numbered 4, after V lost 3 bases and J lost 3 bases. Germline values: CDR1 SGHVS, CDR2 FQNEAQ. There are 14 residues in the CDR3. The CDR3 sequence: CASSFNRGDTEAFF. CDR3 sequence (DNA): TGTGCCAGCAGCTTTAACAGGGGAGACACTGAAGCTTTCTTT.

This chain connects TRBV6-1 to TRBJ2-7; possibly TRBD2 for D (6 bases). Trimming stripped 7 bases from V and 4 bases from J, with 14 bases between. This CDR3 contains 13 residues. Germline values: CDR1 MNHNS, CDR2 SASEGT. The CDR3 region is CASIINGGYEQYF. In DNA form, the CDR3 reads TGTGCCAGCATCATAAATGGGGGGTACGAGCAGTACTTC.

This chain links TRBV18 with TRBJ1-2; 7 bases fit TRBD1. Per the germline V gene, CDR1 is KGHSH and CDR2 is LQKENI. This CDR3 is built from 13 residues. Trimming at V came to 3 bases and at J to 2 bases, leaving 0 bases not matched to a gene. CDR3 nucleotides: TGTGCCAGCTCACCGGACAGGAACTATGGCTACACCTTC. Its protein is CASSPDRNYGYTF. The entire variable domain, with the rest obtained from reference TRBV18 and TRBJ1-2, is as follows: NAGVMQNPRHLVRRRGQEARLRCSPMKGHSHVYWYRQLPEEGLKFMVYLQKENIIDESGMPKERFSAEFPKEGPSILRIQQVVRGDSAAYFCASSPDRNYGYTFGSGTRLTVV.

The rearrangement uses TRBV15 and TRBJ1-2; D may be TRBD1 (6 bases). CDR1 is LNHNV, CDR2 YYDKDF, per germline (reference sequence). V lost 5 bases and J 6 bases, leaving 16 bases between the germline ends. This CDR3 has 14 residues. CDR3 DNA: TGTGCCACCAGCCGCCGAGACAGGAGCCATGGCTACACCTTC. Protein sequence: CATSRRDRSHGYTF.

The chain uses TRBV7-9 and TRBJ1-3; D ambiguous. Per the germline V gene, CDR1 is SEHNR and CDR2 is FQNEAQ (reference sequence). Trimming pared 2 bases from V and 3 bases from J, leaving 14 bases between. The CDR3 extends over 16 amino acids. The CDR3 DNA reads TGTGCCAGCAGCTTAAGCGGGCAGCGCCATGGAAACACCATATATTTT. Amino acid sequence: CASSLSGQRHGNTIYF.

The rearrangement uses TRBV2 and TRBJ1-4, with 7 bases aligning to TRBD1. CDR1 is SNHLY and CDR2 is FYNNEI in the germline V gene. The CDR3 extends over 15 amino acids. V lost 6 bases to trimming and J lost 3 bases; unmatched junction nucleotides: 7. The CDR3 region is CASSQGGLSNEKLFF. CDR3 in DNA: TGTGCCAGCAGCCAGGGGGGGCTTTCTAATGAAAAACTGTTTTTT.

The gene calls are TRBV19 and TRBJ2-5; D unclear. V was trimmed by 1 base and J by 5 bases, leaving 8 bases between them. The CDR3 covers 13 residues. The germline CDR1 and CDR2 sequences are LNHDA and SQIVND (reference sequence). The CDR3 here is CASSIGGVETQYF. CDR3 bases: TGTGCCAGTAGTATAGGTGGGGTGGAGACCCAGTACTTC.

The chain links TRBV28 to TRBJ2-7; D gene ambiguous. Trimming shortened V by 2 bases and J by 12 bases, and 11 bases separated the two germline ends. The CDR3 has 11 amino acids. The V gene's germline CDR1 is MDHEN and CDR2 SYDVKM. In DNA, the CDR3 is TGTGCCAGCAGTTTACCCAGATTTCGGTACGTC. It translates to CASSLPRFRYV.

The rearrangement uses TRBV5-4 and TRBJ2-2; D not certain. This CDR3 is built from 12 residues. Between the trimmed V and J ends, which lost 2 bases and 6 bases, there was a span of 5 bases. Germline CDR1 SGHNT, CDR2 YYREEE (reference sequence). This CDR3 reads CASSLGPGELFF. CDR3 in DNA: TGTGCCAGCAGCTTAGGCCCCGGGGAGCTGTTTTTT.

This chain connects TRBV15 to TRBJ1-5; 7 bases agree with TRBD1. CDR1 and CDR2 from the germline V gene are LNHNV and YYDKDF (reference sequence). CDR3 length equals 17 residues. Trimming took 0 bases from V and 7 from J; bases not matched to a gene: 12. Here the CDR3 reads CATSRDLGQAAGQPQHF. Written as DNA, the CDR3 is TGTGCCACCAGCAGAGATCTTGGACAGGCCGCGGGGCAGCCCCAGCATTTT. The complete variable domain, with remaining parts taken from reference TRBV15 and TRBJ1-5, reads DAMVIQNPRYQVTQFGKPVTLSCSQTLNHNVMYWYQQKSSQAPKLLFHYYDKDFNNEADTPDNFQSRRPNTSFCFLDIRSPGLGDTAMYLCATSRDLGQAAGQPQHFGDGTRLSIL.

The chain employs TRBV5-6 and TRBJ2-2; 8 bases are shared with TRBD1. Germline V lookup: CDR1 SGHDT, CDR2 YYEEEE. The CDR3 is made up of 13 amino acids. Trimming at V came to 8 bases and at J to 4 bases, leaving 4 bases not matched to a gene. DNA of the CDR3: TGTGCCAGTCAGGGGGCGGTCACCGGGGAGCTGTTTTTT. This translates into CASQGAVTGELFF.

CDR3 sequence (DNA): TGCGCCAGCAGCTTGGGGCCGGTCAGCTTCCAAGAGACCCAGTACTTC. Translated: CASSLGPVSFQETQYF. The chain has TRBV5-1 and TRBJ2-5, with D uncertain. Germline V gene data show CDR1 as SGHRS and CDR2 as YFSETQ. The CDR3 totals 16 residues. The germline V and J ends were trimmed by 0 bases and 1 base, with 13 bases remaining between them.

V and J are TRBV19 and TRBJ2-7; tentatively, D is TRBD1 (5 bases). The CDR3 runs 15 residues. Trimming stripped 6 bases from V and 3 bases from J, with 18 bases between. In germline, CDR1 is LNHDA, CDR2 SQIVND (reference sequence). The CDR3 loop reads CASSKDRDRFYEQYF. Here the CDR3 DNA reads TGTGCCAGTAGCAAAGACAGAGATCGGTTCTACGAGCAGTACTTC.

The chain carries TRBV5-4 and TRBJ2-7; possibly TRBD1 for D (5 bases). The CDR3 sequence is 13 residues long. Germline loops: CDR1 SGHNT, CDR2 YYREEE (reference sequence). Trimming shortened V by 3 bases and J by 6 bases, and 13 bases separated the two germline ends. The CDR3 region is CASSSQDIGEQYF. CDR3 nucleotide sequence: TGTGCCAGCAGCTCACAGGACATAGGCGAGCAGTACTTC. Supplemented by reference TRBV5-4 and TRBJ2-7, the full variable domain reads ETGVTQSPTHLIKTRGQQVTLRCSSQSGHNTVSWYQQALGQGPQFIFQYYREEENGRGNFPPRFSGLQFPNYSSELNVNALELDDSALYLCASSSQDIGEQYFGPGTRLTVT.

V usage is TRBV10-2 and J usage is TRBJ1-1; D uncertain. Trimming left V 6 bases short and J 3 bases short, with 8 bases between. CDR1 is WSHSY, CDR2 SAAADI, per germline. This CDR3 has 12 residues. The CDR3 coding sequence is TGCGCCAGCAGGACCGGGGACACTGAAGCTTTCTTT. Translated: CASRTGDTEAFF.

In DNA, the CDR3 is TGTGCCAGCGGCAGGGGGCTCGACACTGAAGCTTTCTTT. This gives the protein CASGRGLDTEAFF. The chain carries TRBV25-1 and TRBJ1-1, with 8 bases fitting TRBD1. CDR3 size: 13 residues. The germline V gene has CDR1 MGHDK and CDR2 SYGVNS. The ends lost 8 bases at V and 3 bases at J; junction bases unmatched: 5.

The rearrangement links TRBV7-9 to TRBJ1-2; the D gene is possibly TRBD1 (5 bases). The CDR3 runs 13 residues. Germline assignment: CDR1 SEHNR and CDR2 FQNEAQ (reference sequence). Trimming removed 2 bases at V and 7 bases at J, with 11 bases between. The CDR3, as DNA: TGTGCCAGCAGCTTACGGGACCTTCGTGGCTACACCTTC. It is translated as CASSLRDLRGYTF.

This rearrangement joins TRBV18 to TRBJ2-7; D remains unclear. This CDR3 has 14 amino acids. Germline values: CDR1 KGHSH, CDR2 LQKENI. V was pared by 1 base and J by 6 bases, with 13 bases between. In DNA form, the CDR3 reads TGTGCCAGCTCACCACGGGAATTCGCGACCGAGCAGTACTTC. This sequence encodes CASSPREFATEQYF.

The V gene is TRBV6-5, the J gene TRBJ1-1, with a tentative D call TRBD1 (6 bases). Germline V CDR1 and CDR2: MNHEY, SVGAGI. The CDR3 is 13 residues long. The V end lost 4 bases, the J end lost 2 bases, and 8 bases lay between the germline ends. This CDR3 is CASSSTGNTEAFF. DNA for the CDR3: TGTGCCAGCAGTTCGACAGGAAACACTGAAGCTTTCTTT.

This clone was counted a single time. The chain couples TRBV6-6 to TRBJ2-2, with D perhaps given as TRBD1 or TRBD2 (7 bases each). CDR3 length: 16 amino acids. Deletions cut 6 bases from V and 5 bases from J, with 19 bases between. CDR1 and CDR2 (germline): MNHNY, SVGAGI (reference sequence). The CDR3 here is CASSRQGGSGTGELFF. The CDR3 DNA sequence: TGTGCCAGCAGCCGACAGGGCGGGAGTGGTACCGGGGAGCTGTTTTTT.

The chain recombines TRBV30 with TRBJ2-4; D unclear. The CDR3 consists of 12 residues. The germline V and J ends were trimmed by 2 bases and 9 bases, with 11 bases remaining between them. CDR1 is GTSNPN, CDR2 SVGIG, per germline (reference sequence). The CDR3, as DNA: TGTGCCTGGAGTTTAACTAAGGGCATTCAGTACTTC. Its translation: CAWSLTKGIQYF.